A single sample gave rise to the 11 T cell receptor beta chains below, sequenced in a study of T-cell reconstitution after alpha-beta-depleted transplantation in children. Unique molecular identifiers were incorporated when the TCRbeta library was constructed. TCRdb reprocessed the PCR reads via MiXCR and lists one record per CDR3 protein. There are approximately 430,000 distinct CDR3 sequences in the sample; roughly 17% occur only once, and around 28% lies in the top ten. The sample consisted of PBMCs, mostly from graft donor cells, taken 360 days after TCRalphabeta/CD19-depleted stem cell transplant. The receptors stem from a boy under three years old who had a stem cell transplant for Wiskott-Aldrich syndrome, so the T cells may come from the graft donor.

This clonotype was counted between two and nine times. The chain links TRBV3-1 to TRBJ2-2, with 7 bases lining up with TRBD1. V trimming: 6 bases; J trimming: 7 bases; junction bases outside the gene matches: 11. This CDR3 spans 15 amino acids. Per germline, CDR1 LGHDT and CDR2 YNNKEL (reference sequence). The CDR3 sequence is CASSHSTRGYGELFF. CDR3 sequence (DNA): TGTGCCAGCAGTCACAGCACCAGGGGGTACGGGGAGCTGTTTTTT. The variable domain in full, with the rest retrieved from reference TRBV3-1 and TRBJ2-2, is DTAVSQTPKYLVTQMGNDKSIKCEQNLGHDTMYWYKQDSKKFLKIMFSYNNKELIINETVPNRFSPKSPDKAHLNLHINSLELGDSAVYFCASSHSTRGYGELFFGEGSRLTVL.

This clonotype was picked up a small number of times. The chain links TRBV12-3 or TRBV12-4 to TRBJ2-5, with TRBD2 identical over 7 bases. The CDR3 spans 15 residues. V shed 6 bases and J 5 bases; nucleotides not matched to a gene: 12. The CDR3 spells CASSTSSGMGETQYF. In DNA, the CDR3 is TGTGCCAGCAGCACCTCAAGCGGGATGGGGGAGACCCAGTACTTC.

CDR3 loop: CASSLTSGSANTGELFF. CDR3 DNA: TGCGCCAGCAGCTTGACTAGCGGGAGTGCGAACACCGGGGAGCTGTTTTTT. The chain carries TRBV5-1 and TRBJ2-2; 11 nucleotides align to TRBD2. The CDR3 is made up of 17 amino acids. With 1 base clipped from V and 0 bases from J, the junction kept 2 bases outside the gene matches. Germline values: CDR1 SGHRS, CDR2 YFSETQ. The whole variable domain, filled in from reference TRBV5-1 and TRBJ2-2, reads KAGVTQTPRYLIKTRGQQVTLSCSPISGHRSVSWYQQTPGQGLQFLFEYFSETQRNKGNFPGRFSGRQFSNSRSEMNVSTLELGDSALYLCASSLTSGSANTGELFFGEGSRLTVL.

In DNA, the CDR3 is TGCAGTGCTAGGGGCCGCGGAGCCGGGGAGCTGTTTTTT. Translation gives CSARGRGAGELFF. The J gene is TRBJ2-2, the V gene TRBV20-1, with D unclear. CDR1 is DFQATT and CDR2 is SNEGSKA in the germline V gene (reference sequence). V shed 3 bases and J shed 6 bases, with 11 bases lying between them. CDR3 length: 13 residues.

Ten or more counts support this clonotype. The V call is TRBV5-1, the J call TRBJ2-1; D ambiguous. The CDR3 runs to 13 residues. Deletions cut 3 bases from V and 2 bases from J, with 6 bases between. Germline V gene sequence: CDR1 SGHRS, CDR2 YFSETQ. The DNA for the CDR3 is TGCGCCAGCAGCTCAGCCCCCTACAATGAGCAGTTCTTC. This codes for CASSSAPYNEQFF.

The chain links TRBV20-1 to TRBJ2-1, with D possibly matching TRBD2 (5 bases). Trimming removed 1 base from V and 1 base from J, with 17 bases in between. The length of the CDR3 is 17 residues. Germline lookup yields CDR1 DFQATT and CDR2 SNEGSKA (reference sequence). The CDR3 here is CSARVIRDTNSYNEQFF. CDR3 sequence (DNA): TGCAGTGCTAGAGTTATCCGGGATACCAATTCCTACAATGAGCAGTTCTTC.

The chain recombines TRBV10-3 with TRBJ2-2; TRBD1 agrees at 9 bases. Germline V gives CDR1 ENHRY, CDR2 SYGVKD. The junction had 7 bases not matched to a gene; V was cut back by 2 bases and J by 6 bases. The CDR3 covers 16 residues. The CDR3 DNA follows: TGTGCCATCAGTGAGCGGGACAGGGAGTACCCCGGGGAGCTGTTTTTT. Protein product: CAISERDREYPGELFF.

DNA of the CDR3: TGTGCCACCAGCAGAAGGTGGGGGGCCACAGATACGCAGTATTTT. It translates to CATSRRWGATDTQYF. This chain links TRBV15 with TRBJ2-3; D is perhaps TRBD1 or TRBD2 (6 bases each). V was trimmed by 2 bases and J by 2 bases, leaving 11 bases between them. Germline V gene data show CDR1 as LNHNV and CDR2 as YYDKDF (reference sequence). The CDR3 sequence is 15 residues long.

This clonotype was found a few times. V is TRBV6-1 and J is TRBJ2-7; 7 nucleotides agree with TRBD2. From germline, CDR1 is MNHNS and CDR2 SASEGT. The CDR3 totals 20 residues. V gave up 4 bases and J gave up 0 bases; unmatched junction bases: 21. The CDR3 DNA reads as TGTGCCAGCAGTGCCCGTACTAGACAGCCGACTAGCAAGATCTCCTACGAGCAGTACTTC. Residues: CASSARTRQPTSKISYEQYF.

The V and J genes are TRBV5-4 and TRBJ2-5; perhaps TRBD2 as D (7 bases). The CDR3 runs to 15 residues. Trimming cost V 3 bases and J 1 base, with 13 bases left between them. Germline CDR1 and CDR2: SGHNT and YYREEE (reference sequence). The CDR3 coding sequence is TGTGCCAGCAGCTCGGGGGGCAGGCGCCAAGAGACCCAGTACTTC. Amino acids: CASSSGGRRQETQYF.

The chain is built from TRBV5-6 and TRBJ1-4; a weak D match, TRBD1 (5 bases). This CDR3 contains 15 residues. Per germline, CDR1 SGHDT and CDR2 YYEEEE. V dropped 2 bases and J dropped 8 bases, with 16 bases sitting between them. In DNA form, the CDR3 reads TGTGCCAGCAGCTTTCGAGGGGCCTACGGCGAAAAACTGTTTTTT. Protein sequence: CASSFRGAYGEKLFF. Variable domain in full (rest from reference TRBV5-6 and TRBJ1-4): DAGVTQSPTHLIKTRGQQVTLRCSPKSGHDTVSWYQQALGQGPQFIFQYYEEEERQRGNFPDRFSGHQFPNYSSELNVNALLLGDSALYLCASSFRGAYGEKLFFGSGTQLSVL.